This TCR beta chain was documented in a study of blood T cell repertoires in COVID-19. TCRdb's table, derived via immunoSEQ multiplex PCR, lists solely in-frame clones and lacks some. The repertoire holds about 62,000 clones, with roughly 92% as singletons. Only one count was recorded for this clone. The V gene's germline CDR1 is MNHNY and CDR2 SVGAGI (reference sequence). With 7 bases removed from V and 4 bases from J, the gap between germline ends came to 17 bases. The CDR3 consists of 14 residues. This sequence was found in a human donor in a cohort sampled during active COVID-19. The source material was peripheral blood. The rearrangement joins TRBV6-6 to TRBJ2-7; the D gene is possibly TRBD1 (5 bases). Here the CDR3 DNA reads TGTGCCAGCAAAGGGGTAACCGCCCCTTACGAGCAGTACTTC. This codes for CASKGVTAPYEQYF.